Below, 13 T cell receptor beta chains from the same sample are listed, as sequenced in a study of T cell changes during pregnancy in multiple sclerosis (dated by TCRdb to about 2019). The library came from the immunoSEQ multiplex PCR assay. Held by TCRdb, this immuneACCESS table contains in-frame sequences only and omits some clones. Under half of the omission traces to an unresolved V gene where checked; the cause of the rest is unknown. The sample table holds tens of thousands of clones, of which approximately 90% were seen once. The ten largest clones represent over 0.95% of the sample. The sample here was peripheral blood, taken before pregnancy. The source is a female donor with multiple sclerosis, enrolled in a pregnancy study.

V and J are TRBV7-9 and TRBJ2-4; D possibly corresponds to TRBD2 (6 bases). CDR3 length equals 15 residues. Trimming removed 6 bases at V and 8 bases at J, with 20 bases between. From germline, CDR1 is SEHNR and CDR2 FQNEAQ (reference sequence). CDR3 bases: TGTGCCAGCAGTACCCGGGGCCCGGGGGTAGACATTCAGTACTTC. Its protein is CASSTRGPGVDIQYF.

V and J are TRBV6-1 and TRBJ2-3; 15 bases align to TRBD2. With 4 bases clipped from V and 2 bases from J, the junction kept 13 bases outside the gene matches. The germline CDR1 and CDR2 sequences are MNHNS and SASEGT. The CDR3 is made up of 20 amino acids. DNA of the CDR3: TGTGCCAGCAGTGCGAAAGGACTAGCGGGAGGGGCCCTATTCACAGATACGCAGTATTTT. This sequence encodes CASSAKGLAGGALFTDTQYF.

This clone was detected once. The chain uses TRBV23-1 and TRBJ2-1; 11 bases are a match to TRBD2. TRBV23-1 is flagged as an ORF with uncertain function. This CDR3 region has 16 residues. V lost 10 bases and J lost 0; bases outside the gene matches: 8. CDR3 coding DNA: TGCGCCAACAATAACACTAGCGGGAGCTCCTACAATGAGCAGTTCTTC. Translation: CANNNTSGSSYNEQFF.

This sequence joins TRBV10-1 and TRBJ2-7; D not resolved. V gave up 4 bases and J gave up 3 bases, with 10 bases separating them. Germline CDR1 and CDR2: WNHNN and SYGVQD (reference sequence). This CDR3 has 13 residues. CDR3 sequence (DNA): TGCGCCAGCAGTGCAAGCTCCCACTACGAGCAGTACTTC. Amino acids: CASSASSHYEQYF.

This chain links TRBV2 with TRBJ2-7, with D possibly being TRBD2 (6 bases). This CDR3 spans 13 amino acids. Between the trimmed V and J ends, which lost 2 bases and 6 bases, there was a span of 11 bases. Germline lookup yields CDR1 SNHLY and CDR2 FYNNEI. The CDR3 reads CASSEIAVPEQYF. The CDR3 DNA reads TGTGCCAGCAGTGAAATAGCGGTCCCCGAGCAGTACTTC.

This clone was counted a single time. The J gene is TRBJ1-4, the V gene TRBV11-2; D not certain. The V end lost 1 base, the J end lost 10 bases, and 13 bases lay between the germline ends. The germline V gene encodes CDR1 SGHAT and CDR2 FQNNGV. The CDR3 contains 14 residues. The CDR3 loop reads CASSLAEGSGKLFF. The CDR3 DNA sequence: TGTGCCAGCAGCTTAGCGGAGGGCTCGGGAAAACTGTTTTTT.

The chain uses TRBV6-4 and TRBJ2-1, with TRBD2 matching 8 bases. Looked up from germline, CDR1 is MRHNA and CDR2 is SNTAGT. The CDR3 is made up of 14 amino acids. V lost 5 bases, J lost 9 bases, and 9 bases stayed unmatched. CDR3 DNA: TGTGCCAGCAGTACTGAGCGGGAGACGAGTGAGCAGTTCTTC. Translated, it gives CASSTERETSEQFF.

The table lists this clone with a few counts. J is TRBJ2-7 and V is TRBV7-9; a weak D match, TRBD1 (6 bases). Looked up from germline, CDR1 is SEHNR and CDR2 is FQNEAQ (reference sequence). V gave up 9 bases and J gave up 0 bases, with 9 bases separating them. The CDR3 is 12 amino acids. This chain's CDR3 is CASGQNSYEQYF. For the CDR3, the DNA is TGTGCCAGTGGACAGAACTCCTACGAGCAGTACTTC.

This chain connects TRBV19 to TRBJ1-2; D is unclear. The V and J ends lost 10 bases and 2 bases respectively, with 20 bases between them. This CDR3 spans 15 amino acids. Per germline, CDR1 LNHDA and CDR2 SQIVND (reference sequence). For the CDR3, the DNA is TGTGCCACCCGGCGGGAGGGAATCATAAACTATGGCTACACCTTC. Its translation is CATRREGIINYGYTF.

This clone appeared once. The V and J genes are TRBV11-2 and TRBJ2-7; 8 nucleotides align to TRBD2. The trim removed 5 bases at V and 0 bases at J, leaving 18 bases unmatched. This CDR3 spans 19 amino acids. Germline values: CDR1 SGHAT, CDR2 FQNNGV. The CDR3 is CASSPLTRTSGAFSYEQYF. CDR3 sequence (DNA): TGTGCCAGCAGCCCCCTAACGCGAACTAGCGGAGCCTTCTCCTACGAGCAGTACTTC.

The chain joins TRBV7-3 to TRBJ1-5, with D unresolved. Germline V lookup: CDR1 SGHTA, CDR2 FQGTGA. V was pared by 6 bases and J by 2 bases, with 17 bases between. The CDR3 has 16 residues. The CDR3 sequence is CASRLGGPGGNQPQHF. CDR3 nucleotides: TGTGCCAGCAGGTTGGGCGGGCCGGGTGGCAATCAGCCCCAGCATTTT.

The chain employs TRBV11-2 and TRBJ2-7, with D tentatively TRBD1 (5 bases). CDR1 SGHAT and CDR2 FQNNGV come from the germline V gene. The CDR3 runs 14 residues. Trimming left V 4 bases short and J 6 bases short, with 16 bases between. The CDR3 here is CASSSIRGRTEQYF. The CDR3 DNA follows: TGTGCCAGCAGCTCTATTAGGGGTAGGACCGAGCAGTACTTC.

This clone showed up just a few times. This rearrangement joins TRBV7-9 to TRBJ2-4; no firm D call. Germline CDR1 SEHNR, CDR2 FQNEAQ (reference sequence). This CDR3 has 14 amino acids. The V and J ends lost 2 bases and 0 bases respectively, with 5 bases between them. The CDR3 DNA reads as TGTGCCAGCAGCTTATCCGGAGCCAAAAACATTCAGTACTTC. It encodes CASSLSGAKNIQYF.